The 25 T cell receptor beta chains below all came from one sample that was sequenced in a study of cytomegalovirus exposure and HLA in healthy donors. Primers: 60 Vbeta forward and 13 Jbeta reverse. The data were produced by immunoSEQ multiplex PCR, yet TCRdb's version contains in-frame clones alone and is incomplete. The sample includes around 93,000 clones, roughly four fifths of them seen just once. Material for sequencing was PBMCs. The source of these receptors is a man between 25 and 39 years old in good health and CMV-seropositive.

The chain links TRBV28 to TRBJ1-2; possibly TRBD1 for D (5 bases). Deletions cut 7 bases from V and 6 bases from J, with 12 bases between. Germline loops: CDR1 MDHEN, CDR2 SYDVKM. The CDR3 is 12 amino acids. CDR3 sequence reads: CASISGGDGYTF. CDR3 in DNA: TGTGCCAGCATTTCGGGGGGAGATGGCTACACCTTC.

Regarding this clone: Other DNA variants within this sample encode the same CDR3. V and J are TRBV6-5 and TRBJ1-1; 7 nucleotides line up with TRBD1. V lost 3 bases to trimming and J lost 1 base; unmatched junction nucleotides: 2. This CDR3 is 14 amino acids long. The germline V gene encodes CDR1 MNHEY and CDR2 SVGAGI. Written as DNA, the CDR3 is TGTGCCAGCAGTTATTCAGGGGGGAACACTGAAGCTTTCTTT. Residues: CASSYSGGNTEAFF.

The chain joins TRBV28 to TRBJ2-2; 9 bases are a match to TRBD2. There are 17 residues in the CDR3. Germline loops: CDR1 MDHEN, CDR2 SYDVKM. V trimming: 4 bases; J trimming: 5 bases; junction bases outside the gene matches: 11. For the CDR3, the DNA is TGTGCCAGCAGTTCGACTGTCCGGCTAGCGGGAACCGGGGAGCTGTTTTTT. Translated: CASSSTVRLAGTGELFF.

The rearrangement joins TRBV7-2 to TRBJ2-7; no firm D call. The CDR3 runs 13 residues. The germline CDR1 and CDR2 sequences are SGHTA and FQGNSA. The V end was cut by 8 bases, the J end by 4 bases, with 15 bases between. For the CDR3, the DNA is TGTGCCAGCGGCGGCGAGTCCCGTTACGAGCAGTACTTC. It codes for CASGGESRYEQYF.

The CDR3 region has the DNA TGTGCCAGTAGTTTCCGGGACAGCAACACTGAAGCTTTCTTT. It codes for CASSFRDSNTEAFF. The genes are TRBV19 and TRBJ1-1; the match to TRBD1 covers 7 bases. The CDR3 contains 14 residues. With V trimmed by 5 bases and J by 2 bases, 5 bases remained unmatched. CDR1 is LNHDA, CDR2 SQIVND, per germline (reference sequence).

With regard to this clone: The conserved final phenylalanine or tryptophan is absent from the CDR3, which likely points to a read error. The limits of the CDR3 on the DNA are not certain, so only TCRdb's listed CDR3 is given. This specimen includes other DNA sequences encoding the same CDR3. The chain uses TRBV7-2 and TRBJ1-4; no check of the table's D call, TRBD1, against the DNA was made. The CDR3 is 14 amino acids in total, end residues counted. From germline, CDR1 is SGHTA and CDR2 FQGNSA. The CDR3 sequence is CASSLEGTGGHQFS.

The J gene is TRBJ2-2, the V gene TRBV28, with TRBD1 matching 7 bases. J was trimmed by 1 base and V by 6 bases; bases with no gene match: 5. The CDR3 totals 15 residues. Germline V lookup: CDR1 MDHEN, CDR2 SYDVKM. This chain's CDR3 is CASSSWDRNTGELFF. DNA of the CDR3: TGTGCCAGCAGCTCTTGGGACAGGAACACCGGGGAGCTGTTTTTT.

The chain employs TRBV5-1 and TRBJ2-2; no clear D. V was trimmed by 1 base and J by 4 bases, leaving 14 bases between them. Per germline, CDR1 SGHRS and CDR2 YFSETQ. This CDR3 region has 16 residues. The CDR3: CASSLRSPPSTGELFF. CDR3 DNA sequence: TGCGCCAGCAGCTTGAGAAGCCCCCCGAGCACCGGGGAGCTGTTTTTT. The variable domain in full, completed from reference TRBV5-1 and TRBJ2-2, reads KAGVTQTPRYLIKTRGQQVTLSCSPISGHRSVSWYQQTPGQGLQFLFEYFSETQRNKGNFPGRFSGRQFSNSRSEMNVSTLELGDSALYLCASSLRSPPSTGELFFGEGSRLTVL.

Comment on this clone: The junction departs from germline at one end; a sequencing error may be responsible. The V gene is TRBV5-1, the J gene TRBJ1-1; no definite D call. The germline gives CDR1 SGHRS, CDR2 YFSETQ. CDR3 length: 14 amino acids. The CDR3: CASSLLPGNTEAFF. DNA for the CDR3: TGTGCCAGCAGCTTGTTACCAGGGAACACTGAAGCTTTCTTT.

The CDR3 nucleotides are TGTGCCAGCAGTTTAGTTTCAGGGGTGAGAAACTATGGCTACACCTTC. Protein sequence: CASSLVSGVRNYGYTF. This rearrangement joins TRBV27 to TRBJ1-2; D might be TRBD1 (6 bases). The germline V and J ends were trimmed by 2 bases and 2 bases, with 15 bases remaining between them. CDR1 and CDR2 (germline): MNHEY, SMNVEV (reference sequence). The CDR3 is 16 residues long.

The chain employs TRBV5-1 and TRBJ2-7; TRBD1 matches 10 bases. The CDR3 covers 16 residues. CDR1 is SGHRS, CDR2 YFSETQ, per germline. V shed 0 bases and J 6 bases; nucleotides not matched to a gene: 9. In nucleotides, the CDR3 is TGCGCCAGCAGCTTGGGCCGGGACAGGGGATGGGGCGAGCAGTACTTC. It specifies CASSLGRDRGWGEQYF.

This clone was recorded a few times. The rearrangement uses TRBV10-3 and TRBJ2-5, with 9 positions matching TRBD1. The CDR3 extends over 17 amino acids. CDR1 ENHRY and CDR2 SYGVKD come from the germline V gene. V lost 5 bases, J lost 5 bases, and 15 bases stayed unmatched. The CDR3 bases are TGTGCCATCAGTAAACCCCCGAACAGGGGGCTCGGGGAGACCCAGTACTTC. Its protein product is CAISKPPNRGLGETQYF.

The chain joins TRBV10-3 to TRBJ2-7, with 7 bases lining up with TRBD1. This CDR3 has 14 residues. V was pared by 6 bases and J by 2 bases, with 7 bases of the junction left unmatched. Per germline, CDR1 ENHRY and CDR2 SYGVKD. CDR3 protein: CAISPGQRTYEQYF. DNA for the CDR3: TGTGCCATCAGCCCGGGACAGAGAACCTACGAGCAGTACTTC.

This clone was seen once. The V gene is TRBV5-8, the J gene TRBJ2-2; tentatively, D is TRBD1 (6 bases). This CDR3 region has 16 residues. Deletions cut 5 bases from V and 0 bases from J, with 14 bases between. Germline lookup yields CDR1 SGHTS and CDR2 YDEGEE. Here the CDR3 reads CASRRQERANTGELFF. In nucleotides, the CDR3 is TGTGCCAGCAGGCGACAGGAACGGGCGAACACCGGGGAGCTGTTTTTT.

The chain uses TRBV9 and TRBJ2-1; no definite D call. The V gene's germline CDR1 is SGDLS and CDR2 YYNGEE. The CDR3 extends over 12 amino acids. The germline V and J ends were trimmed by 7 bases and 5 bases, with 10 bases remaining between them. Here the CDR3 reads CASGYRDNEQFF. The CDR3 DNA reads as TGTGCCAGCGGCTATCGGGACAATGAGCAGTTCTTC.

This chain connects TRBV14 to TRBJ2-5; 10 positions match TRBD2. Germline CDR1 reads SGHDN; CDR2 reads FVKESK. J lost 4 bases, V lost 1 base, and 3 bases had no gene match. This CDR3 spans 15 amino acids. CDR3 in amino acids: CASSQALAGVETQYF. CDR3 in DNA: TGTGCCAGCAGCCAAGCCCTAGCGGGAGTAGAGACCCAGTACTTC.

The chain has TRBV28 and TRBJ2-2; 8 bases match TRBD1. V lost 6 bases, J lost 5 bases, and 8 bases stayed unmatched. Germline V CDR1 and CDR2: MDHEN, SYDVKM. The CDR3 is made up of 15 amino acids. Here the CDR3 reads CASSQDRVVTGELFF. The CDR3 DNA follows: TGTGCCAGCAGCCAGGACAGGGTGGTGACCGGGGAGCTGTTTTTT. Variable domain in full (rest from reference TRBV28 and TRBJ2-2): DVKVTQSSRYLVKRTGEKVFLECVQDMDHENMFWYRQDPGLGLRLIYFSYDVKMKEKGDIPEGYSVSREKKERFSLILESASTNQTSMYLCASSQDRVVTGELFFGEGSRLTVL.

V usage is TRBV29-1 and J usage is TRBJ2-5; D ambiguous. The CDR3 spans 10 residues. V lost 6 bases, J lost 2 bases, and 4 bases lay in between. CDR1 and CDR2 from the germline V gene are SQVTM and ANQGSEA. The CDR3: CSVGQETQYF. The DNA of the CDR3 is TGCAGCGTCGGTCAAGAGACCCAGTACTTC.

This chain links TRBV30 with TRBJ2-4; 14 bases match TRBD2. Per the germline V gene, CDR1 is GTSNPN and CDR2 is SVGIG (reference sequence). This CDR3 has 15 residues. Losses at the gene ends were 1 base for V and 7 bases for J; bases not matched to a gene: 3. The CDR3: CAWSATSGRGNIQYF. The DNA of the CDR3 is TGTGCCTGGAGTGCGACTAGCGGGAGGGGGAACATTCAGTACTTC. The full variable domain, in which reference TRBV30 and TRBJ2-4 provide the parts outside the CDR3, is SQTIHQWPATLVQPVGSPLSLECTVEGTSNPNLYWYRQAAGRGLQLLFYSVGIGQISSEVPQNLSASRPQDRQFILSSKKLLLSDSGFYLCAWSATSGRGNIQYFGAGTRLSVL.

The rearrangement links TRBV5-1 to TRBJ2-7; 10 positions match TRBD1. The germline gives CDR1 SGHRS, CDR2 YFSETQ. The junction had 6 bases not matched to a gene; V was cut back by 4 bases and J by 2 bases. There are 15 residues in the CDR3. The CDR3 DNA reads TGCGCCAGCAGCAGGGGACAGGGGACAGCCTACGAGCAGTACTTC. This translates into CASSRGQGTAYEQYF.

The V call is TRBV28, the J call TRBJ2-6; D is possibly TRBD1 (6 bases). The CDR3 totals 15 residues. V was shortened by 3 bases and J by 3 bases, with 9 bases between the two germline ends. Germline values: CDR1 MDHEN, CDR2 SYDVKM. The DNA for the CDR3 is TGTGCCAGCAGTTTTAGGACAGTTGGGGCCAACGTCCTGACTTTC. It specifies CASSFRTVGANVLTF.

The sample holds one count of this clone. V is TRBV15 and J is TRBJ2-1, with a tentative D call TRBD2 (5 bases). The germline V and J ends were trimmed by 1 base and 5 bases, with 12 bases remaining between them. The germline CDR1 and CDR2 sequences are LNHNV and YYDKDF (reference sequence). The CDR3 loop spans 15 amino acids. CDR3 region: CATSRVRLTDNEQFF. The CDR3 coding sequence is TGTGCCACCAGCAGAGTCCGACTAACCGACAATGAGCAGTTCTTC.

Turning to this clone: As the CDR3 is not closed by the conserved phenylalanine or tryptophan, this likely results from a read error. The chain uses TRBV7-8 and TRBJ1-2; D is possibly TRBD1 (5 bases). The CDR3 has 13 amino acids. Germline assignment: CDR1 SGHVS and CDR2 FQNEAQ. Deletions cut 3 bases from V and 8 bases from J, with 13 bases between. The CDR3 DNA reads as TGTGCCAGCAGCTTGGATCGCGCAGGGGGCTACACCCTC. Translated: CASSLDRAGGYTL.

The rearrangement joins TRBV7-9 to TRBJ2-2; possible D gene TRBD1, 6 bases. Trimming cost V 4 bases and J 5 bases, with 11 bases left between them. CDR3 length: 14 amino acids. Germline CDR1 SEHNR, CDR2 FQNEAQ (reference sequence). CDR3 residues: CASSSQGDTGELFF. DNA for the CDR3: TGTGCCAGCAGCTCACAGGGTGATACCGGGGAGCTGTTTTTT.

V usage is TRBV19 and J usage is TRBJ1-1; 10 bases map to TRBD1. From germline, CDR1 is LNHDA and CDR2 SQIVND (reference sequence). This CDR3 has 14 residues. Trimming removed 6 bases from V and 1 base from J; junction bases left unmatched: 2. CDR3 region: CASSRQGANTEAFF. CDR3 in DNA: TGTGCCAGTAGCCGACAGGGGGCGAACACTGAAGCTTTCTTT.